This T cell receptor (beta chain) was sequenced for a study of shared clonotypes between healthy human individuals. Study findings and constraints: Blood alone was sampled, and tissue repertoires likely differ.

This clone was seen a few times. Antigen: not known. Germline loops: CDR1 WSHSY, CDR2 SAAADI. The CDR3 runs to 14 residues. Between the trimmed V and J ends, which lost 3 bases and 3 bases, there was a span of 11 bases. Every immunoSEQ plate was one replicate of a subset's evenly spread DNA. In the sorted-subset replicate PCRs, 150 to 200 ng DNA, tens of thousands of T cell genomes, was used. The table came from immunoSEQ multiplex PCR; TCRdb's copy has only in-frame clones and leaves some out. The sample has about 2.4 million clones; roughly 93% are singletons. The rearrangement joins TRBV10-2 to TRBJ1-1; D call uncertain. The specimen was naive CD4+ T cells from PBMCs. Subset: CD45RA+ positively selected. This sequence was found in a man aged 18-30 years in good health. Some clones in this sample may be carry-over from other donors' samples. The CDR3 nucleotides are TGCGCCAGCAGTGAAAGCTCACAACACACTGAAGCTTTCTTT. This encodes CASSESSQHTEAFF.